This T cell receptor (beta chain) was documented in a study of T cell changes during pregnancy in multiple sclerosis. CDR1 is SQVTM and CDR2 is ANQGSEA in the germline V gene. V gave up 6 bases and J gave up 9 bases; unmatched junction bases: 6. The CDR3 loop spans 11 amino acids. Assay used: immunoSEQ multiplex PCR; TCRdb lists only in-frame clones, some missing. The sample has some 43,000 clones; 90% are singletons. Source: CD8+ T cells from peripheral blood mononuclear cells, taken in the first trimester of pregnancy. This receptor was identified in a female donor with multiple sclerosis, enrolled in a pregnancy study. The rearrangement joins TRBV29-1 to TRBJ1-2; 8 bases match TRBD1. The CDR3 is CSVQDRGRYTF. Written as DNA, the CDR3 is TGCAGCGTGCAAGACAGGGGCCGCTACACCTTC. The full variable domain, in which reference TRBV29-1 and TRBJ1-2 provide the parts outside the CDR3, is SAVISQKPSRDICQRGTSLTIQCQVDSQVTMMFWYRQQPGQSLTLIATANQGSEATYESGFVIDKFPISRPNLTFSTLTVSNMSPEDSSIYLCSVQDRGRYTFGSGTRLTVV.